This TCR beta chain was sequenced in a study of T cell responses to AZD1222 COVID-19 vaccine (dated by TCRdb to the early 2020s). For the wider study: TCR sequencing covered 233 trial participants: roughly 200 given two doses of AZD1222 and about 26 given two doses of MenACWY control vaccine. Trial participants were enrolled by age into subgroups of 18-55, 56-69 and 70-plus years, and approximately 150, 30 and 60 TCR-sequenced participants, respectively, were included in these subgroups.

Overall study results and their limits: Reportedly, almost half of the unique spike-specific TCRs recognized epitopes lying outside the regions that are mutated in the B.1.351 and B.1.1.7 variants. A significant rise in spike-specific TCR breadth and depth was observed after two AZD1222 doses relative to day 0 and relative to MenACWY recipients. CD4 TCRs associated with the vaccine covered the entire spike protein, and the dominant responses were in regions 160-218 and 743-854. Participants were mostly white British and included more females than males, and it was suggested by the authors that clonal diversity may have been underestimated. Conclusions about previously exposed vaccinees were limited because only six AZD1222 recipients were SARS-CoV-2 seropositive at baseline. In the small 56-69-year group, the increase in depth fell short of significance, most likely because of low power. Because no samples from the day 14 peak response were available, repertoires could be characterized only after the peak T cell response.

On this clone: Its antigen specificity is not known. No quality values exist for individual bases; no much larger clone is one base distant.

V and J lose 0 bases and 5 bases, and a span of 7 bases separates them. CDR1 and CDR2, looked up from the germline V gene (reference sequence), are LGHDT and YNNKEL. From its cysteine to its phenylalanine, the CDR3 spans 13 amino acids. Just the 39-base CDR3 DNA is kept, in frame starting at base 1. The time point label, read with the paper, signifies: sample from adult after SARS-CoV-2 infection, after symptom onset. Two convalescent COVID-19 patients, sampled after symptom onset from adults with prior SARS-CoV-2 infection, were also TCR-sequenced for comparison. The CDR3 regions of human TCRbeta chains were analyzed by immunosequencing. The authors' pipeline ran thus. Repertoire TCRs were matched against a reference library of SARS-CoV-2-specific TCRs generated with the MIRA antigen-specificity platform. Breadth was defined as the fraction of unique TCRs that were SARS-CoV-2-associated. Depth was defined as the fraction of total T cells that were SARS-CoV-2-associated. Each spike-specific TCR was assigned to its reactive spike region and to a CD4 or CD8 class using the MIRA data. Log10-transformed breadth and depth values were compared by one-way ANOVA with Sidak's multiple comparisons tests. TCRdb carries this immuneACCESS record with in-frame sequences only. Its versions omit some clonotypes, under half of them owing to an unresolved V gene in the studies checked, with the rest unexplained. That table is the source of V, J and clone size, and D and trimming were worked out from the DNA. The sample table lists 160,000 or so clones, approximately 90% of them with a count of one. The top ten constitute roughly 6.9% of the sample.

The sequences come from peripheral blood, collected after recovery from COVID-19. Rearrangement joined TRBV3-1 (or the pseudogene TRBV3-2) to TRBJ1-2, with the D gene not clear enough to name. The receptor comes from an adult who had recovered from COVID-19. For the CDR3, the sequence is CASSQEPAYGYTF. The nucleotides read TGTGCCAGCAGCCAAGAACCGGCGTATGGCTACACCTTC.